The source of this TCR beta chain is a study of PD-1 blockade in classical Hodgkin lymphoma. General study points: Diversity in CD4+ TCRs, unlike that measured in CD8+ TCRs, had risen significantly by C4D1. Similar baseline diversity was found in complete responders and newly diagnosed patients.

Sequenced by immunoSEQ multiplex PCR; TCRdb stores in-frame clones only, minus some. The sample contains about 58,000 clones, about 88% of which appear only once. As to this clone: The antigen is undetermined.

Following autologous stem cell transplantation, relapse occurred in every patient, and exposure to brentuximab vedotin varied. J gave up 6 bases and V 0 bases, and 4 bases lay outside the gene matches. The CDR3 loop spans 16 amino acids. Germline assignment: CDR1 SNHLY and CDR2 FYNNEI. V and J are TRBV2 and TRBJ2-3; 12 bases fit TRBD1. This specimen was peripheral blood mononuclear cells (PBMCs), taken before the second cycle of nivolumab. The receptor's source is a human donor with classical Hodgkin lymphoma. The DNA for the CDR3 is TGTGCCAGCAGTGAAGCTCCGGGACAGGGGGCGGATACGCAGTATTTT. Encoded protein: CASSEAPGQGADTQYF.